A single sample gave rise to the 29 T cell receptor beta chains below, sequenced in a study of CD8 T cells in ankylosing spondylitis. TCRdb called the 5' RACE reads again in MiXCR, with one record for every CDR3 protein. The table lists about 66,000 distinct CDR3 sequences, over 5% of them singletons, with around 5.3% in the top ten. Sequenced material: synovial fluid, either unsorted or a sorted T cell fraction (not recorded which). The origin of the receptors is a male donor with ankylosing spondylitis.

This clonotype was observed many times. This chain connects TRBV18 to TRBJ2-7; TRBD2 is a possible D gene (6 bases). CDR3 length equals 14 residues. Germline-derived CDR1 and CDR2 are KGHSH and LQKENI. The ends were cut back, 2 bases at V and 3 bases at J, with 11 bases in the middle. The CDR3 DNA follows: TGTGCCAGCTCACCAAGTCTAGCGAGCTACGAGCAGTACTTC. Its protein is CASSPSLASYEQYF.

This clonotype was observed a few times. This chain links TRBV19 with TRBJ1-5; no reliable D call. V gave up 4 bases and J gave up 5 bases, with 12 bases separating them. The CDR3 totals 14 residues. Germline loops: CDR1 LNHDA, CDR2 SQIVND (reference sequence). In DNA, the CDR3 is TGTGCCAGTAGTAGAACCCCCGGGTATCAGCCCCAGCATTTT. The encoded protein is CASSRTPGYQPQHF.

This clonotype is termed medium-sized (0.01 to 0.1%). The chain carries TRBV9 and TRBJ2-7; D may be TRBD2 (5 bases). Germline V gives CDR1 SGDLS, CDR2 YYNGEE. Trimming took 7 bases from V and 4 from J, leaving 15 bases between them. The CDR3 length is 13 residues. The CDR3 protein is CASGGGSGYEQYF. CDR3 nucleotide sequence: TGTGCCAGCGGTGGCGGGTCGGGTTACGAGCAGTACTTC. Drawing the rest from reference TRBV9 and TRBJ2-7, the complete variable domain is DSGVTQTPKHLITATGQRVTLRCSPRSGDLSVYWYQQSLDQGLQFLIQYYNGEERAKGNILERFSAQQFPDLHSELNLSSLELGDSALYFCASGGGSGYEQYFGPGTRLTVT.

This clonotype showed up many times. The CDR3 DNA reads TGTGCCAGCAGCTCCCCGTTCGTTCGGGGGGGTCATGGCTACACCTTC. It codes for CASSSPFVRGGHGYTF. The chain recombines TRBV5-6 with TRBJ1-2; TRBD1 might be the D (5 bases). CDR1 is SGHDT, CDR2 YYEEEE, per germline. There are 16 residues in the CDR3. V gave up 3 bases and J gave up 6 bases, with 21 bases separating them.

This clonotype was seen ten or more times. The chain recombines TRBV7-6 with TRBJ2-2; perhaps D is TRBD1 or TRBD2 (5 bases each). From germline, CDR1 is SGHVS and CDR2 FNYEAQ. Trimming cost V 3 bases and J 6 bases, with 8 bases left between them. The CDR3 runs 13 residues. The CDR3 protein is CASSFGAAGELFF. Here the CDR3 DNA reads TGTGCCAGCAGCTTCGGGGCAGCCGGGGAGCTGTTTTTT.

This clonotype was recorded at least ten times. The genes are TRBV7-8 and TRBJ2-7, with a tentative D call TRBD1 (5 bases). V lost 5 bases to trimming and J lost 3 bases, with 14 bases between them. Germline-derived CDR1 and CDR2 are SGHVS and FQNEAQ. The CDR3 covers 14 residues. The CDR3 DNA is TGTGCCAGCAGCCCTCCGAATACAGGCTACGAGCAGTACTTC. It encodes CASSPPNTGYEQYF.

This clonotype was recorded a few times. V gene TRBV7-9 combines with J gene TRBJ1-1, with 8 nucleotides matching TRBD1. The CDR3 has 13 amino acids. CDR1 and CDR2 (germline): SEHNR, FQNEAQ (reference sequence). Trimming cost V 6 bases and J 4 bases; bases outside gene matches: 4. For the CDR3, the DNA is TGTGCCAGCAGGGAAACAGGGGGCACTGAAGCTTTCTTT. Its translation: CASRETGGTEAFF.

This clonotype was found many times. The chain recombines TRBV15 with TRBJ1-5, with a tentative D call TRBD1 (6 bases). The CDR3 consists of 17 residues. V lost 3 bases to trimming and J lost 3 bases, with 18 bases between them. CDR1 and CDR2 (germline): LNHNV, YYDKDF (reference sequence). The CDR3 region has the DNA TGTGCCACCAGCAGGACGGGGCCGGGACAAGACAATCAGCCCCAGCATTTT. Its protein is CATSRTGPGQDNQPQHF. Full variable domain (missing parts from reference TRBV15 and TRBJ1-5): DAMVIQNPRYQVTQFGKPVTLSCSQTLNHNVMYWYQQKSSQAPKLLFHYYDKDFNNEADTPDNFQSRRPNTSFCFLDIRSPGLGDTAMYLCATSRTGPGQDNQPQHFGDGTRLSIL.

The sample holds many counts of this clonotype. The V call is TRBV7-3, the J call TRBJ2-7; D is uncertain. This CDR3 contains 14 residues. CDR1 SGHTA and CDR2 FQGTGA come from the germline V gene. Trimming pared 3 bases from V and 0 bases from J, leaving 9 bases between. The CDR3 loop is CASSLMHSSYEQYF. The DNA of the CDR3 is TGTGCCAGCAGCTTGATGCATTCCTCCTACGAGCAGTACTTC.

The sample holds many counts of this clonotype. The CDR3 DNA follows: TGCGCCAGCAGCTTGGATGGTTCAGGTGACATCACTGAAGCTTTCTTT. The encoded protein is CASSLDGSGDITEAFF. The chain recombines TRBV5-1 with TRBJ1-1; D ambiguous. Germline V lookup: CDR1 SGHRS, CDR2 YFSETQ. This CDR3 comprises 16 residues. The V end lost 0 bases, the J end lost 4 bases, and 16 bases lay between the germline ends.

In its sample, this clonotype was seen many times. V and J are TRBV28 and TRBJ2-1; D not resolved. Trimming stripped 7 bases from V and 4 bases from J, with 8 bases between. Germline CDR1 reads MDHEN; CDR2 reads SYDVKM. The CDR3 has 12 amino acids. The CDR3 DNA sequence: TGTGCCAGCACGGGCAGGTACAATGAGCAGTTCTTC. This sequence encodes CASTGRYNEQFF.

This clonotype was recorded a few times. Being one base from a much bigger clone, this may be a read error. The conserved final phenylalanine or tryptophan is absent from the CDR3, which likely points to a read error. The J gene is TRBJ2-2, the V gene TRBV7-3, with D perhaps TRBD1 (5 bases). The germline CDR1 and CDR2 sequences are SGHTA and FQGTGA. V was shortened by 1 base and J by 0 bases, with 6 bases between the two germline ends. CDR3 length equals 15 residues. The chain's CDR3 is CASSLRGANTGELFL. For the CDR3, the DNA is TGTGCCAGCAGCTTAAGGGGCGCGAACACCGGGGAGCTGTTTCTT.

This clonotype is classed as medium-sized. The chain has TRBV18 and TRBJ2-1; 10 bases are a match to TRBD1. Per germline, CDR1 KGHSH and CDR2 LQKENI. The V segment lost 3 bases and the J segment 9 bases; nucleotides outside the gene matches: 8. This CDR3 is built from 15 residues. The CDR3: CASSPGQGTMGEQFF. The CDR3 DNA is TGTGCCAGCTCACCGGGACAGGGGACAATGGGTGAGCAGTTCTTC.

This chain joins TRBV28 and TRBJ1-1; TRBD1 is a possible D gene (5 bases). Germline V CDR1 and CDR2: MDHEN, SYDVKM. CDR3 size: 13 residues. With 7 bases removed from V and 11 bases from J, the gap between germline ends came to 20 bases. The CDR3 sequence is CASTPDLRQTAFF. The DNA for the CDR3 is TGTGCCAGCACCCCTGATTTACGACAGACGGCTTTCTTT.

This clonotype occurred many times. The chain is built from TRBV5-6 and TRBJ2-1; no definite D call. Germline CDR1 reads SGHDT; CDR2 reads YYEEEE. The CDR3 extends over 17 amino acids. V dropped 0 bases and J dropped 8 bases, with 21 bases sitting between them. CDR3 region: CASSLARMVEKVYEQFF. CDR3 nucleotides: TGTGCCAGCAGCTTGGCAAGAATGGTAGAAAAGGTCTATGAGCAGTTCTTC.

This clonotype appeared a few times. The chain uses TRBV30 and TRBJ2-1, with TRBD2 identical over 12 bases. In germline, CDR1 is GTSNPN, CDR2 SVGIG (reference sequence). Germline trimming cut 2 bases from V and 5 bases from J; bases unmatched to any gene: 16. CDR3 length: 19 residues. The CDR3 DNA reads as TGTGCCTGGAGTAGGTTAGGGACTAGCGGGTCCCCCGGGCACAATGAGCAGTTCTTC. Its protein product is CAWSRLGTSGSPGHNEQFF. Variable domain in full (rest from reference TRBV30 and TRBJ2-1): SQTIHQWPATLVQPVGSPLSLECTVEGTSNPNLYWYRQAAGRGLQLLFYSVGIGQISSEVPQNLSASRPQDRQFILSSKKLLLSDSGFYLCAWSRLGTSGSPGHNEQFFGPGTRLTVL.

The chain couples TRBV28 to TRBJ1-6; D possibly corresponds to TRBD1 (6 bases). V lost 2 bases, J lost 8 bases, and 16 bases lay in between. This CDR3 comprises 16 residues. Germline assignment: CDR1 MDHEN and CDR2 SYDVKM. The CDR3 DNA is TGTGCCAGCAGTTTAAGTGGTACAGGGCCAGATTCACCCCTCCACTTT. Translation: CASSLSGTGPDSPLHF. Drawing the rest from reference TRBV28 and TRBJ1-6, the complete variable domain is DVKVTQSSRYLVKRTGEKVFLECVQDMDHENMFWYRQDPGLGLRLIYFSYDVKMKEKGDIPEGYSVSREKKERFSLILESASTNQTSMYLCASSLSGTGPDSPLHFGNGTRLTVT.

The CDR3, as DNA: TGTGCCAGCAGACAAGGACAGGGAGTATTCTATGGCTACACCTTC. Its protein product is CASRQGQGVFYGYTF. The rearrangement uses TRBV5-4 and TRBJ1-2; 8 positions match TRBD1. Germline V CDR1 and CDR2: SGHNT, YYREEE (reference sequence). Trimming removed 5 bases from V and 4 bases from J; junction bases left unmatched: 10. The CDR3 is 15 residues long.

This clonotype was detected many times. The CDR3 DNA reads as TGTGCCACCACTCAGGGGAATGAAAAACTGTTTTTT. Amino acid sequence: CATTQGNEKLFF. The genes are TRBV28 and TRBJ1-4, with D perhaps matching TRBD1 (6 bases). CDR3 length: 12 amino acids. Per the germline V gene, CDR1 is MDHEN and CDR2 is SYDVKM. Trimming took 10 bases from V and 5 from J, leaving 11 bases between them.

Here the CDR3 reads CASSQNRVAEAFF. The DNA for the CDR3 is TGTGCCAGCAGTCAGAACAGGGTGGCTGAAGCTTTCTTT. The chain recombines TRBV2 with TRBJ1-1; D perhaps matches TRBD1 (6 bases). Trimming removed 5 bases from V and 6 bases from J, with 13 bases in between. Germline V gene data show CDR1 as SNHLY and CDR2 as FYNNEI. This CDR3 comprises 13 residues.

This clonotype was seen repeatedly, ten times or more. The genes are TRBV9 and TRBJ1-1; D gene unclear. V gave up 5 bases and J gave up 0 bases, with 8 bases separating them. CDR1 and CDR2 (germline): SGDLS, YYNGEE. The CDR3 spans 13 residues. The CDR3 spells CASSPTMNTEAFF. CDR3 bases: TGTGCCAGCAGTCCTACCATGAACACTGAAGCTTTCTTT.

There are many counts of this clonotype. The chain couples TRBV6-1 to TRBJ2-7; 9 nucleotides agree with TRBD1. In germline, CDR1 is MNHNS, CDR2 SASEGT. Unmatched junction bases numbered 14, after V lost 8 bases and J lost 3 bases. The length of the CDR3 is 16 residues. The CDR3 region has the DNA TGTGCCAGCTCCCCGCGCGGGACAGGGACGTTCTACGAGCAGTACTTC. Its protein is CASSPRGTGTFYEQYF.

This clonotype was recorded at least ten times. This rearrangement joins TRBV5-5 to TRBJ2-7, with TRBD1 as a possible D gene (6 bases). The V end was cut by 2 bases, the J end by 6 bases, with 12 bases between. The CDR3 is 13 residues long. CDR1 and CDR2 from the germline V gene are SGHKS and YYEKEE (reference sequence). As DNA, the CDR3 is TGTGCCAGCAGCTTACAGGGTGGAGGCGAGCAGTACTTC. Translated, it gives CASSLQGGGEQYF.

Many counts were recorded for this clonotype. The rearrangement uses TRBV5-1 and TRBJ1-1; no definite D call. Germline V gene sequence: CDR1 SGHRS, CDR2 YFSETQ. This CDR3 has 14 residues. The V gene lost 7 bases and the J gene lost 1 base, with 14 bases spanning the gap. This chain's CDR3 is CASRSQASNTEAFF. The CDR3 DNA follows: TGCGCCAGCCGGTCCCAGGCTTCGAACACTGAAGCTTTCTTT. Variable domain in full (rest from reference TRBV5-1 and TRBJ1-1): KAGVTQTPRYLIKTRGQQVTLSCSPISGHRSVSWYQQTPGQGLQFLFEYFSETQRNKGNFPGRFSGRQFSNSRSEMNVSTLELGDSALYLCASRSQASNTEAFFGQGTRLTVV.

This clonotype has more than one count but fewer than ten. Here the CDR3 reads CASSLGLEGAQSPLHF. The CDR3 region has the DNA TGTGCCAGCAGCTTAGGCCTCGAGGGGGCGCAGTCACCCCTCCACTTT. This chain joins TRBV13 and TRBJ1-6, with 7 bases identical to TRBD1. The CDR3 sequence is 16 residues long. Germline lookup yields CDR1 PRHDT and CDR2 FYEKMQ (reference sequence). V was clipped by 0 bases and J by 10 bases; unmatched bases: 9.

The rearrangement uses TRBV11-1 and TRBJ2-1, with 7 bases aligning to TRBD1. The CDR3 is 14 residues long. Germline values: CDR1 SGHAT, CDR2 FQDESV (reference sequence). V gave up 0 bases and J gave up 9 bases; unmatched junction bases: 5. The CDR3 loop is CASSLAQGVTEQFF. CDR3 coding DNA: TGTGCCAGCAGCTTAGCGCAGGGGGTTACTGAGCAGTTCTTC.

The chain couples TRBV6-1 to TRBJ1-6; no clear D gene. The V and J ends lost 6 bases and 6 bases respectively, with 12 bases between them. The CDR3 sequence is 14 residues long. CDR1 is MNHNS and CDR2 is SASEGT in the germline V gene. CDR3 bases: TGTGCCAGCAGACGCCGGGCAGCTAATTCACCCCTCCACTTT. Translation gives CASRRRAANSPLHF.

This clonotype has more than one count but fewer than ten. As DNA, the CDR3 is TGTGCCAGCAGCTACCTAGCGGGAGAGACCGAGCAGTACTTC. It codes for CASSYLAGETEQYF. The genes are TRBV7-2 and TRBJ2-7; 10 nucleotides agree with TRBD2. The trim removed 4 bases at V and 6 bases at J, leaving 6 bases unmatched. The CDR3 runs 14 residues. The V gene's germline CDR1 is SGHTA and CDR2 FQGNSA.

This clonotype was counted between two and nine times. The rearrangement joins TRBV10-1 to TRBJ2-3, with 11 nucleotides matching TRBD2. There are 14 residues in the CDR3. Germline V gene data show CDR1 as WNHNN and CDR2 as SYGVQD (reference sequence). The J segment lost 5 bases and the V segment lost 10 bases, leaving 8 bases of the junction unmatched. Here the CDR3 reads CANLSGRAGDTQYF. CDR3 coding DNA: TGCGCCAACCTTAGCGGGAGGGCCGGAGATACGCAGTATTTT.